These T cell receptor beta chains were read from a single sample in a study of T cells after posttransplantation cyclophosphamide. Method: immunoSEQ multiplex PCR; TCRdb's copy keeps in-frame clones and lacks some. The sample holds roughly 19,000 clones, about 85% seen once. This sample comprised PBMCs, obtained after allogeneic stem cell transplant with posttransplant cyclophosphamide. The receptors derive from a female patient aged 35-55 years who received an allogeneic stem cell transplant from a related donor, was CMV-positive, and had no GVHD. Some of these T cells may belong to the graft donor. CDR3s include the opening cysteine and the closing phenylalanine or tryptophan. The D gene is left open where the match is weak. The size field is filled for only some rows; it gives once, few, many or a size class.

j_gene	v_gene	d_gene	abundance	CDR3aa	CDR3nt
TRBJ1-1	TRBV29-1	NA	NA	CSVATQGSEAFF	TGCAGCGTTGCCACACAGGGCTCTGAAGCTTTCTTT
TRBJ1-2	TRBV7-8	TRBD1	NA	CASSLERQGPNYGYTF	TGTGCCAGCAGCTTAGAGAGACAGGGTCCTAACTATGGCTACACCTTC
TRBJ2-5	TRBV7-9	TRBD1	NA	CASSSGGWETQYF	TGTGCCAGCAGCTCAGGGGGCTGGGAGACCCAGTACTTC
TRBJ1-1	TRBV28	TRBD1	NA	CASSLSGQAQNTEAFF	TGTGCCAGCAGTTTATCGGGACAGGCTCAGAACACTGAAGCTTTCTTT
TRBJ2-7	TRBV6-6	TRBD2	NA	CASIPVVGTSSYEQYF	TGTGCCAGCATTCCCGTGGTCGGGACTAGCTCCTACGAGCAGTACTTC
TRBJ2-6	TRBV27	NA	NA	CASSLSGANVLTF	TGTGCCAGCAGCCTATCTGGGGCCAACGTCCTGACTTTC
TRBJ2-3	TRBV29-1	NA	NA	CSVEGQSTDTQYF	TGCAGCGTTGAGGGGCAGAGCACAGATACGCAGTATTTT
TRBJ2-7	TRBV2	TRBD2	NA	CASSGTRTSGFWEQYF	TGTGCCAGCAGTGGGACCCGGACTAGCGGGTTTTGGGAGCAGTACTTC
TRBJ2-7	TRBV28	TRBD1	NA	CASSSTGTADYEQYF	TGTGCCAGCAGTTCAACCGGGACAGCAGACTACGAGCAGTACTTC
TRBJ2-1	TRBV7-6	TRBD1	NA	CASSIRDRGRVVGNEQFF	TGTGCCAGCAGCATAAGGGACAGGGGTCGTGTGGTGGGCAATGAGCAGTTCTTC
TRBJ2-2	TRBV6-5	NA	NA	CASSYGLAGNTGELFF	TGTGCCAGCAGTTACGGGCTAGCAGGAAACACCGGGGAGCTGTTTTTT
TRBJ1-1	TRBV7-9	NA	NA	CASSSPPGREAFF	TGTGCCAGCAGCTCCCCCCCGGGGAGGGAAGCTTTCTTT
TRBJ2-3	TRBV30	NA	once	CAWTNGPAGRTDTQYF	TGTGCCTGGACCAACGGACCTGCGGGCCGCACAGATACGCAGTATTTT
TRBJ2-3	TRBV14	NA	NA	CASSQDLLDTQYF	TGTGCCAGCAGCCAAGACCTCCTAGATACGCAGTATTTT
TRBJ2-5	TRBV29-1	NA	NA	CSVEPRLLKTQYF	TGCAGCGTTGAACCGAGACTTTTGAAGACCCAGTACTTC
TRBJ1-3	TRBV28	TRBD1	few	CASSLTGAGNTIYF	TGTGCCAGCAGTCTGACAGGGGCTGGAAACACCATATATTTT
TRBJ1-1	TRBV5-1	NA	NA	CASSPGTYPRWGTEAFF	TGCGCCAGCAGCCCCGGGACATATCCCCGTTGGGGCACTGAAGCTTTCTTT
TRBJ2-7	TRBV5-1	TRBD2	NA	CASSPGLADSREQYF	TGCGCCAGCAGCCCGGGACTAGCGGACTCTCGGGAGCAGTACTTC
TRBJ1-5	TRBV30	NA	NA	CAWSVQGGQPQHF	TGTGCCTGGAGTGTACAGGGTGGTCAGCCCCAGCATTTT
TRBJ2-7	TRBV7-8	NA	NA	CASSASGVGEQYF	TGTGCCAGCAGCGCGAGCGGAGTTGGCGAGCAGTACTTC
TRBJ2-7	TRBV5-6	NA	NA	CASTRGKSSYEQYF	TGTGCCAGCACCAGAGGGAAAAGCTCCTACGAGCAGTACTTC
TRBJ1-5	TRBV4-3	NA	NA	CASSQVYNQPQHF	TGCGCCAGCAGCCAAGTGTACAATCAGCCCCAGCATTTT